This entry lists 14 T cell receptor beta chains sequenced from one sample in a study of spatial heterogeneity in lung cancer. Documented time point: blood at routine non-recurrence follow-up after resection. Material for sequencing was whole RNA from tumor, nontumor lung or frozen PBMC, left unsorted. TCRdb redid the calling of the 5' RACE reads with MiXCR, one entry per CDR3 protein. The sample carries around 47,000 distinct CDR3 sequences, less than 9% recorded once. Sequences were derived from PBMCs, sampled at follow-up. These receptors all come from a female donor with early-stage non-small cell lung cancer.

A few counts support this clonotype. The DNA of the CDR3 is TGTGCCAGCAGCTTCCCAGGTGTCACTGAAGCTTTCTTT. This codes for CASSFPGVTEAFF. V is TRBV11-1 and J is TRBJ1-1; D is ambiguous. Trimming shortened V by 3 bases and J by 4 bases, and 9 bases separated the two germline ends. The CDR3 extends over 13 amino acids. Germline-derived CDR1 and CDR2 are SGHAT and FQDESV (reference sequence).

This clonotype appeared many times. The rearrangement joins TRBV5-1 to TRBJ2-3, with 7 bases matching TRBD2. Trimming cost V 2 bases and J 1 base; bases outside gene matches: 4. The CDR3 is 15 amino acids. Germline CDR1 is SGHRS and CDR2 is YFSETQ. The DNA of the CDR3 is TGCGCCAGCAGCTTACCTCTAGCGGGCACAGATACGCAGTATTTT. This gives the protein CASSLPLAGTDTQYF.

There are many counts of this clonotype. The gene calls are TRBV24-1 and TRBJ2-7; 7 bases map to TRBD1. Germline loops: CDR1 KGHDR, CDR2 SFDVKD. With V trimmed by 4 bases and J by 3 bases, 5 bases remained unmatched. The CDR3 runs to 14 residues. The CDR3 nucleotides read TGTGCCACCAGTGAAGCCGACAGGGTCTACGAGCAGTACTTC. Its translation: CATSEADRVYEQYF.

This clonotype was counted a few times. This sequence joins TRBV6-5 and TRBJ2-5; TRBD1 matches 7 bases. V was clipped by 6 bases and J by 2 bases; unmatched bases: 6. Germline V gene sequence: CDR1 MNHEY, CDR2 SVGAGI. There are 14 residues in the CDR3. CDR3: CASRGQLSQETQYF. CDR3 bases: TGTGCCAGCAGGGGACAGCTGAGTCAAGAGACCCAGTACTTC.

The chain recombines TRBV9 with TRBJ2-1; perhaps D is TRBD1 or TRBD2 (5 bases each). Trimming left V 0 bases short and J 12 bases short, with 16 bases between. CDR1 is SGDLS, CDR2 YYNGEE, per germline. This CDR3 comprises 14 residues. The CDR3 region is CASSVEGLAGAQFF. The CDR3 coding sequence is TGTGCCAGCAGCGTAGAGGGATTGGCCGGGGCGCAGTTCTTC.

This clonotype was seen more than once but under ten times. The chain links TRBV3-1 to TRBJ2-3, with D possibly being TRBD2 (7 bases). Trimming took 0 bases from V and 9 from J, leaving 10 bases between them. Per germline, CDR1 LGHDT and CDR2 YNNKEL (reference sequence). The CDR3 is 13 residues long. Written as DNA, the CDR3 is TGTGCCAGCAGCCAAGATGAGGGGGGGACGCAGTATTTT. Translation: CASSQDEGGTQYF.

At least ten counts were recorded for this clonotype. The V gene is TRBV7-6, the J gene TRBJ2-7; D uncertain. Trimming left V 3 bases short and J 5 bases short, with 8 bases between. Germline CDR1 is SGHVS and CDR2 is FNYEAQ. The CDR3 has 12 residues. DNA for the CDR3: TGTGCCAGCAGCTTCGACCGTCACGAGCAGTACTTC. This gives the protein CASSFDRHEQYF.

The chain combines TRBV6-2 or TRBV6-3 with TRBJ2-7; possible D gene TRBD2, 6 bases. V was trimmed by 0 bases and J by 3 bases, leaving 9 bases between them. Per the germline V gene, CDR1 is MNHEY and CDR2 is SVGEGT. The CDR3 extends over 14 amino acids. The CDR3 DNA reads TGTGCCAGCAGTTACTCCTCCGGGGGCTACGAGCAGTACTTC. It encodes CASSYSSGGYEQYF.

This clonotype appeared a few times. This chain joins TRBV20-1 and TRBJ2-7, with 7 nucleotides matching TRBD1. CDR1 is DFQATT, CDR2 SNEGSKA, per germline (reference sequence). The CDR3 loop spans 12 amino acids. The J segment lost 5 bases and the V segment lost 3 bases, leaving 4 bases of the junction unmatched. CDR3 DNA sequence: TGCAGTGCTAGTACAGGGGACAACGAGCAGTACTTC. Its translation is CSASTGDNEQYF.

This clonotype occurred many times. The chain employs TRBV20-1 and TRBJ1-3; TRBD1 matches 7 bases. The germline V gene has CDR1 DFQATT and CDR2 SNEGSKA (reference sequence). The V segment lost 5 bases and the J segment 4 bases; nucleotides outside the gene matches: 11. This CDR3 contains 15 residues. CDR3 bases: TGCAGTGCTTCACCATTAGGGGGCCAGGGAAACACCATATATTTT. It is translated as CSASPLGGQGNTIYF.

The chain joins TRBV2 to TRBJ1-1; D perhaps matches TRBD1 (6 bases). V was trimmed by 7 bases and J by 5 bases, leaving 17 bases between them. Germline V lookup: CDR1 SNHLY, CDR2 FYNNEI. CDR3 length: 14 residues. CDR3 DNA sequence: TGTGCCAGCACCCAACAGGGTAGATTGACTGAAGCTTTCTTT. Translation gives CASTQQGRLTEAFF.

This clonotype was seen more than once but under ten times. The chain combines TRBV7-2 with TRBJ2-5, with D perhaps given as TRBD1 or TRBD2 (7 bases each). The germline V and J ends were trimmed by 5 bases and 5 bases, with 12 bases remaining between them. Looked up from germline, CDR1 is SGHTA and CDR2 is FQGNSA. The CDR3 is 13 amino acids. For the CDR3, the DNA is TGTGCCAGCAGCCAGGGGGGGAAGGAGACCCAGTACTTC. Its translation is CASSQGGKETQYF.

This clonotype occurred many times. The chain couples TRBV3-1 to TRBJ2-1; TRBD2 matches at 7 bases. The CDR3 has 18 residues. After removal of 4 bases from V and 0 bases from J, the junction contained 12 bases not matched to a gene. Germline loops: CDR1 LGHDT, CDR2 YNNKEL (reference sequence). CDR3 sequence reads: CASSPHLSGISSYNEQFF. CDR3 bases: TGTGCCAGCAGCCCCCACCTCAGCGGGATCAGCTCCTACAATGAGCAGTTCTTC.

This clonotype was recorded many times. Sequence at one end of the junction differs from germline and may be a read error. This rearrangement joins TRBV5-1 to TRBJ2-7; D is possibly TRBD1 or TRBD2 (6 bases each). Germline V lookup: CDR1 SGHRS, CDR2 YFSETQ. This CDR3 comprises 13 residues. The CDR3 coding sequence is TGCGCCAGCAGCTTGAATGACGGGGGCTCCCCACATTTC. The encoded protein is CASSLNDGGSPHF. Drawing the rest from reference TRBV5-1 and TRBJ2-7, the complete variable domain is KAGVTQTPRYLIKTRGQQVTLSCSPISGHRSVSWYQQTPGQGLQFLFEYFSETQRNKGNFPGRFSGRQFSNSRSEMNVSTLELGDSALYLCASSLNDGGSPHFGPGTRLTVT.